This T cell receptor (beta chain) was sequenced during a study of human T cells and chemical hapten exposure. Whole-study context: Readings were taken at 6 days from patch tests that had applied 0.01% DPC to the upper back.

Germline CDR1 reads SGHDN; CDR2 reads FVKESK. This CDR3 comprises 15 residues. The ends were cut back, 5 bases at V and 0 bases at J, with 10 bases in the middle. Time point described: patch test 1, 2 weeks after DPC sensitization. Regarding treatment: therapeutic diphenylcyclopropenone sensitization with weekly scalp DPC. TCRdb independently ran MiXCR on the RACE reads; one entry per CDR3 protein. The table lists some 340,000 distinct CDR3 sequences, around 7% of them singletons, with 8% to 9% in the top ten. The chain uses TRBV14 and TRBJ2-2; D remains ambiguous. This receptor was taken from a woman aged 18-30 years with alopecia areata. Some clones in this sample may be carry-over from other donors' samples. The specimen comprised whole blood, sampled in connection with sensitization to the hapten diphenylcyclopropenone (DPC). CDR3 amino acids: CASSAQPPNTGELFF. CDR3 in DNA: TGTGCCAGCAGCGCACAGCCGCCGAACACCGGGGAGCTGTTTTTT.